This TCR beta chain was sequenced during a study of blood T cell repertoires in COVID-19. Overall study: COVID-19 samples collected from the United States, Italy and Spain covered acute and convalescent phases.

As processed by the authors: Estimated nucleated cell counts came from reference gene primer amplification. Libraries were prepared by immunoSEQ multiplex PCR; TCRdb keeps only in-frame clonotypes and omits some of them. Clone size and V and J calls were adopted from that table, with D and trimming inferred from the DNA. The table has 250,000 to 300,000 clones, approximately 86% seen once. It was during active infection that Seattle patients were enrolled and then longitudinally followed. Between the trimmed V and J ends, which lost 4 bases and 4 bases, there was a span of 15 bases. This CDR3 has 14 residues. The germline gives CDR1 SGHDT, CDR2 YYEEEE.

The receptor was isolated from a woman aged 70-85 years with COVID-19, enrolled during active disease. The sequenced material came from peripheral blood. The V call is TRBV5-6, the J call TRBJ2-7, with D possibly matching TRBD1 (6 bases). The CDR3 loop is CASSDRDKGYEQYF. DNA for the CDR3: TGTGCCAGCAGCGACCGGGACAAGGGATACGAGCAGTACTTC.